These T cell receptor beta chains were read from a single sample in a study of blood T cell repertoires in COVID-19. Data came from immunoSEQ multiplex PCR; TCRdb stores just in-frame clones and leaves some out. The table includes 250,000 or so clones, approximately 85% detected once. Sequencing input: peripheral blood. The receptor source for this set is an older man with acute or convalescent COVID-19. CDR3s include the opening cysteine and the closing phenylalanine or tryptophan. Not all rows give a size; the values are once, few, many and, for expanded clones, a class.

J gene	V gene	clone size	CDR3 protein
TRBJ1-5	TRBV19	.	CASSIDGQGNQPQHF
TRBJ1-5	TRBV7-2	.	CASSLESGDSNQPQHF
TRBJ1-4	TRBV7-2	.	CASSLGAAGEKLFF
TRBJ2-1	TRBV19	.	CASRTSGSYNEQFF
TRBJ1-5	TRBV5-1	.	CASSAQGFNQPQHF
TRBJ1-2	TRBV7-9	once	CASTGTGGLSNYGYTF
TRBJ2-3	TRBV27	.	CASSLSPQGVGDTQYF
TRBJ1-6	TRBV7-8	few	CASSLLETGTSFYNSPLHF
TRBJ2-1	TRBV19	.	CASSIVSGTGLSYNEQFF
TRBJ1-5	TRBV27	.	CASSVLHF
TRBJ2-7	TRBV7-2	.	CASSLGSRGEQYF
TRBJ2-1	TRBV5-1	once	CASSPPGNEQFF
TRBJ1-1	TRBV19	few	CASSNDGTVNTEAFF
TRBJ2-3	TRBV5-1	.	CASSSTGANTDTQYF
TRBJ1-6	TRBV5-1	.	CASQGQGNSPLHF
TRBJ1-5	TRBV6-5	.	CASVTVQNQPQHF
TRBJ2-2	TRBV19	once	CASWDRANTGELFF
TRBJ2-5	TRBV6-6	.	CASTSELSRIQETQYF
TRBJ1-6	TRBV20-1	.	CSASRLEGNSPLHF
TRBJ2-2	TRBV9	few	CASGSTSGLGGELFF
TRBJ2-1	TRBV11-1	.	CASSPTGTGHNEQFF
TRBJ2-3	TRBV7-8	.	CASSTSGASTDTQYF
TRBJ2-3	TRBV11-2	.	CASSPQGRPTDTQYF
TRBJ1-1	TRBV11-2	.	CASSSRTDYTEAFF
TRBJ2-2	TRBV7-9	.	CASSLTGAPNTGELFF
TRBJ1-1	TRBV6-4	.	CASSDSIPGMGRDTEAFF
TRBJ1-1	TRBV7-9	.	CASSPGTGANTEAFF
TRBJ1-2	TRBV7-2	.	CASSLGWDRGNPNYGYTF
TRBJ2-2	TRBV7-9	.	CASSLQGATGELFF
TRBJ1-5	TRBV18	.	CASSRYRGTDQPQHF
TRBJ1-1	TRBV6-5	.	CASSLDRGQGKAFF
TRBJ2-1	TRBV18	.	CASSPQPGTSGHNEQFF
TRBJ2-7	TRBV6-6	.	CASSSFYEQYF
TRBJ1-4	TRBV4-1	.	CASSPHWGERRKLFF
TRBJ2-5	TRBV25-1	.	CARAQGERGETQYF
TRBJ1-5	TRBV7-2	few	CASSHGQGGGQPQHF